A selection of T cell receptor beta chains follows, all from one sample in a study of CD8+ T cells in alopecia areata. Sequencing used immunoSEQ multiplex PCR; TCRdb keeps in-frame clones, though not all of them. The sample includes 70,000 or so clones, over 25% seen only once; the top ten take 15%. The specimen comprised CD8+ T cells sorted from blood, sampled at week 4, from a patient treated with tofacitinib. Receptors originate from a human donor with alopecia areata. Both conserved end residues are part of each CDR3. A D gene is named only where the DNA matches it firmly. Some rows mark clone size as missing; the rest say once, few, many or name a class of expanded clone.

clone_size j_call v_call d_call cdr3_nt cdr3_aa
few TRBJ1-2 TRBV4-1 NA TGCGCCAGCAGCTTTAAAACAGGGCTGGATGGCTACACCTTC CASSFKTGLDGYTF
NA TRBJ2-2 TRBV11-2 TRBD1 TGTGCCAGCAGTCCCGGGACAGCCTACACCGGGGAGCTGTTTTTT CASSPGTAYTGELFF
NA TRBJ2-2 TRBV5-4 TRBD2 TGTGCCAGCAGCTCTCTAGCGGGAGTCCGCACCGGGGAGCTGTTTTTT CASSSLAGVRTGELFF
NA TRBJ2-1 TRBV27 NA TGTGCCAGCAGTTTATTCCGGGGGCACAATGAGCAGTTCTTC CASSLFRGHNEQFF
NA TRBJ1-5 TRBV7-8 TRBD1 TGTGCCAGCAGCTTAGCGCCTCGACAGGGGGGGATTGGCAATCAGCCCCAGCATTTT CASSLAPRQGGIGNQPQHF
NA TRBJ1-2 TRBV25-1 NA TGTGCCAGCAGTGAAAGGGGGATTGAGTATGGCTACACCTTC CASSERGIEYGYTF
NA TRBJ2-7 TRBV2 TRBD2 TGTGCCAGCAGTGAACTAGCGGGAAACGAGCAGTACTTC CASSELAGNEQYF
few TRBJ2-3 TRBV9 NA TGTGCCAGCAGCGCGCAATCAATCAGGACGGAGCCAGATACGCAGTATTTT CASSAQSIRTEPDTQYF
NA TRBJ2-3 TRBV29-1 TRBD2 TGCAGCGTCAGAGGACTAGCGGGAGGGTTGACAGATACGCAGTATTTT CSVRGLAGGLTDTQYF
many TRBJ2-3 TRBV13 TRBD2 TGTGCCAGCTCTAGCGGGAGCACAGATACGCAGTATTTT CASSSGSTDTQYF
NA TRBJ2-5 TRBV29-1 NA TGCAGCGCTCACGGAGGGCACCAAGAGACCCAGTACTTC CSAHGGHQETQYF
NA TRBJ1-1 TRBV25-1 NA TGTGCCAGCAGTGAGGGGGGTACTAGGGACACTGAAGCTTTCTTT CASSEGGTRDTEAFF
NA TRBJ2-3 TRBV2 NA TGTGCCAGCAAGGGGGTTAGCGGGAGCACAGATACGCAGTATTTT CASKGVSGSTDTQYF
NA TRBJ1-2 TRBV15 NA TGTGCCGCAAGGGACGGCCGATCTGGCTACACCTTC CAARDGRSGYTF
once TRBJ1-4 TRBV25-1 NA TGTGCCAGCAGAGGGGCCCTCTCCGGAAAACTGTTTTTT CASRGALSGKLFF
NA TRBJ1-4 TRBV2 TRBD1 TGTGCCAGCAGAACCGGACAGGGCGGAACTAATGAAAAACTGTTTTTT CASRTGQGGTNEKLFF
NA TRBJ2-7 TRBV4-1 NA TGCGCCAGCAGCCTTCACGACAGAACCTACGAGCAGTACTTC CASSLHDRTYEQYF
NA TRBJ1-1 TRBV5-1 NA TGCGCCAGCATGGAGGAACCGAACACTGAAGCTTTCTTT CASMEEPNTEAFF
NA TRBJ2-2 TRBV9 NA TGTGCCAGCAGCGGAAATGGGTTGGGGACCGGGGAGCTGTTTTTT CASSGNGLGTGELFF
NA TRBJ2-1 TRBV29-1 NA TGCAGCGTGACAGAGAGCTCCTACAATGAGCAGTTCTTC CSVTESSYNEQFF
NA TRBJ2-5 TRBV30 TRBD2 TGTGCCTGGAGGCGGGAGGACGGACAAGAGACCCAGTACTTC CAWRREDGQETQYF
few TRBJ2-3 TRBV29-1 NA TGCAGCGTTGAAGGAAGGGGCCCCGGGAGCACAGATACGCAGTATTTT CSVEGRGPGSTDTQYF
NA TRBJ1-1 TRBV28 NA TGTGCCAGCAGTTCGACGGGTAGGACTGAAGCTTTCTTT CASSSTGRTEAFF
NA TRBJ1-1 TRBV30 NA TGTGCCTGGATGGATGAGAGGTTGGACACTGAAGCTTTCTTT CAWMDERLDTEAFF
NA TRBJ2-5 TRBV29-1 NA TGCAGCGTTGATTCTGCCAGGGCTCATGAGACCCAGTACTTC CSVDSARAHETQYF
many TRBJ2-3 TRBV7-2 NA TGTGCCAGCAGCTTAGACCATCCCGGGGATACGCAGTATTTT CASSLDHPGDTQYF
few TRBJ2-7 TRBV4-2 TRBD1 TGTGCCAGCAGCCAAGGGACAGGGGGATCCTACGAGCAGTACTTC CASSQGTGGSYEQYF
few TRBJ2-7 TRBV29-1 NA TGCAGCGTTGAAGTCACAGGGAGTGGCTACGAGCAGTACTTC CSVEVTGSGYEQYF
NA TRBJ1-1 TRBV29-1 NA TGCAGCGTTGAAGTAACGAAGATGGGGGTAGTCGGGTTCTTT CSVEVTKMGVVGFF
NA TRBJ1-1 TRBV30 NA TGTGCCTGGAGTCTTAGAGAGGGGCCCACTGAAGCTTTCTTT CAWSLREGPTEAFF
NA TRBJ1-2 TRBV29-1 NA TGCAGCGTTACCCCCCGCGGAAGCTATGGCTACACCTTC CSVTPRGSYGYTF
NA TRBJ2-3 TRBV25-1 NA TGTGCCGTGGCGGCTAGCACAGATACGCAGTATTTT CAVAASTDTQYF
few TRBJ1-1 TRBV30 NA TGTGCCTGGAGTGTACGTAGAGATCTGGGGACTGAAGCTTTCTTT CAWSVRRDLGTEAFF
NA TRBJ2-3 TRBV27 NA TGTGCCAGCAGCTCCTCCGGGCTCAATACGCAGTATTTT CASSSSGLNTQYF
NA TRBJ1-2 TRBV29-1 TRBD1 TGCAGCGTTACCAACCGAGGGACAGTAAACTATGGCTACACCTTC CSVTNRGTVNYGYTF
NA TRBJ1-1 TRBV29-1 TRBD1 TGCAGCGGTACTAGGACAGGGTCGAGTACTGAAGCTTTCTTT CSGTRTGSSTEAFF
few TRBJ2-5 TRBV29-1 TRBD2 TGCAGCGTTGAACGAGCGGGAGTTTCGGGAGAGACCCAGTACTTC CSVERAGVSGETQYF
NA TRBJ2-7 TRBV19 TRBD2 TGTGCCAGTAGTATTGGCGGGAGTGGGTACGAGCAGTACTTC CASSIGGSGYEQYF
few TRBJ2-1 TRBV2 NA TGTGCCTCCCATGGAGGAGCTTCCAATGAGCAGTTCTTC CASHGGASNEQFF
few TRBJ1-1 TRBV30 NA TGTGCCTGGAGCGGGGGTGCCACTGAAGCTTTCTTT CAWSGGATEAFF
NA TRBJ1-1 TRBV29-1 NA TGCAGCGTCGGTCCCCTGGCGGACACTGAAGCTTTCTTT CSVGPLADTEAFF
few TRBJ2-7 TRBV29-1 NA TGCAGCGTAGAGATAGCGGAGTCCTACGAGCAGTACTTC CSVEIAESYEQYF
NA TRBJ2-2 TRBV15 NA TGTGCCACCAGCAGTAGGGTTGGCGGGGAGCTGTTTTTT CATSSRVGGELFF
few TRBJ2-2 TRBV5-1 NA TGCGCCAGCACGACAAGAGCCAACACCGGGGAGCTGTTTTTT CASTTRANTGELFF
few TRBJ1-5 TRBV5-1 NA TGCGCCAGCAGCCCCATGACAGGACAAGGGGGCAATCAGCCCCAGCATTTT CASSPMTGQGGNQPQHF
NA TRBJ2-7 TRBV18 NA TGTGCCAGCTCACCACAGGTCCTCGGATGGGAGCAGTACTTC CASSPQVLGWEQYF
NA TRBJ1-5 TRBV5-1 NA TGCGCCAGCCCACCTCCGCGGCATAGCAATCAGCCCCAGCATTTT CASPPPRHSNQPQHF